This record concerns one T cell receptor beta chain sequence. This clonotype is deemed medium-sized (0.01 to 0.1%). This receptor's antigen is unknown. Base qualities were left out, and no much larger clone turns up one base away. Set within a cohort of healthcare workers in London, UK, this nested case-control study involved weekly PCR testing of nasopharyngeal swabs along with blood sampling. Healthcare workers were recruited between 23 and 31 March 2020, during the week of the UK lockdown, and were followed weekly for up to roughly 16 weeks. CDR1 DFQATT and CDR2 SNEGSKA were looked up in the germline V gene (reference sequence). Counted from cysteine to phenylalanine, this CDR3 has 16 amino acids. Kept here is only the CDR3 DNA, which spans 48 bases and is read in frame from base 1. Deletion took 5 bases off V and 6 bases off J, with a span of 20 bases between the germline ends. This specimen comes from a study of early T cells in non-severe SARS-CoV-2 infection (dated by TCRdb to 2020 to 2022). With regard to the full study: Bulk RNA from unsorted whole blood was used for TCR sequencing, so alpha and beta chains could not be paired. Study-level results and caveats: VDJdb matching was skewed toward anti-spike CD8 responses, so virus-specific expansions were likely underestimated and private and CD4 specificities were missed.

Library creation used 5' RACE. TCRdb shows the sequencer as NextSeq 500. To correct for sequencing error and PCR bias, the TCR library protocol tagged individual cDNA molecules with unique molecular identifiers. Both TCR alpha and beta chains were sequenced, and tight co-correlation was observed between alpha and beta sequence abundances in each sample. As for the original processing: Decombinator V4 was used to perform V gene, J gene and CDR3 annotation of TCR sequences. TCRs were defined as expanded if a significant change between any two time points was detected under a Poisson model with p below 0.0001. TCR abundances were normalised to the total number of TCRs sequenced per sample and expressed as counts per million. MAIT TCRs were defined by TRAV1-2 paired with TRAJ12, TRAJ20 or TRAJ33, and iNKT TCRs by TRAV10 paired with TRAJ18. VDJdb, accessed 1 November 2021, was searched for CMV, EBV and SARS-CoV-2 annotated TCRs, with TCRs annotated for multiple antigens excluded. Clones were called with MiXCR by TCRdb after fastp trimmed the public reads at Q25, and only in-frame beta chains were retained. Rows matching on CDR3 protein sequence are summarized as one entry with the most common DNA and genes. What appears here as the V and J calls and clone size reflects TCRdb's work, not the paper's. This sample lists around 25,000 distinct CDR3 sequences; about 4% were detected once. The ten largest make up approximately 4.7% of the sample.

Material: whole blood. The sequence joins TRBV20-1 to TRBJ1-6, with the identity of the D gene unclear. The TCR was taken from an adult who was a healthcare worker with PCR-confirmed SARS-CoV-2 infection or an uninfected control (not recorded which). The DNA sequence follows: TGCAGTGCTCGAGGAGCGATCAGCGGACGTAATTCACCCCTCCACTTT. Its protein reads: CSARGAISGRNSPLHF.